This TCR beta chain is drawn from a study of cytomegalovirus exposure and HLA in healthy donors (TCRdb year 2017). With regard to the full study: In an earlier analysis of roughly 590 of the donors, less than 350 Gb of sequence data and some 100 million unique TCR beta sequences from 180 million or so T cells were reported. Roughly 5 DR-DQ haplotypes were handled as single units for association and clustering, since linkage in the cohort was strong. The aim of the study was to test whether cataloging public T cell receptors could identify signatures of past pathogen exposure. The study combined high-throughput TCR immunosequencing, statistical association of individual TCRs with disease status, and machine learning to predict cytomegalovirus infection status. The study profiled the T cell repertoires of 500 to 800 subjects by immunosequencing and related them to cytomegalovirus serostatus. Of the approximately 400 genotyped donors, around 81% fell in the genetic ancestry cluster associated with self-reported Caucasian donors. In the later analysis, no new phenotypic data were used to find candidate immune exposures; instead, reliance was placed on TCR beta sequences and their occurrence across donors. HLA typing covered class I and class II loci at four-digit resolution. An early release that covered about 600 HLA-typed donors contained approximately 290 gigabases of sequencing data and around 80 million unique TCR sequences. In a later analysis, previously published TCR beta repertoires from hundreds of donors were re-analyzed and high-resolution HLA genotyping was added so that TCR occurrence patterns could be studied. Donor age, sex, ethnicity and CMV serostatus were compiled together with the repertoire data. All discovery cohort repertoires had been generated using a single sequencing platform. The number of typed donors differed by locus: about 620-640 for A, B, C, DRB1 and DQB1; 500 to 550 for DQA1; about 600 for DPA1; and around 470 for DPB1. In addition to the first cohort of several hundred subjects, a separate validation cohort of around 110 different subjects was used. On average, 235,054 unique TCR beta nucleotide sequences were sequenced per donor among about 400 genotyped donors of the cohort, with roughly 20% of those sequences being non-productive. An earlier analysis of approximately 500 of the donors applied high-throughput TCR beta sequencing to assess whether each TCR beta V gene segment acted as functional or pseudogenic. In a later genetic analysis, genome-wide SNP genotypes for about 55% of the 666 donors were used, and that subset was treated as a discovery cohort. General study outcomes and caveats: A few of the identified cytomegalovirus-associated TCR beta chains were confirmed in vitro to be specific for cytomegalovirus antigens. Linkage disequilibrium might explain the correlated functional status among segregating V segments, but an unknown experimental factor could not be ruled out. HLA typing was unavailable for some donors at each locus, so association tests used only the typed subset. A total of around 150 TCR beta chains were listed by the study as associated with cytomegalovirus. A later genetic analysis reported fewer N-insertions in productive TCRs among donors in an Asian-associated ancestry cluster than the roughly 690-donor mean. A later analysis associated 16,951 TCR beta sequences with specific HLA alleles at a false discovery rate of 0.05. A further reported finding was that TCR beta sequences accurately predicted the HLA-A and HLA-B alleles for most subjects in the first cohort. The sequencing pipeline was judged likely to have produced a cluster of highly shared sequence variants as a technical artifact. In a later analysis, several top co-occurrence clusters were reported to appear linked to parvovirus B19, influenza, CMV and Epstein-Barr virus. In a later analysis, HLA-associated TCR beta chains were found to be more clonally expanded and to have lower generation probabilities than equally common non-associated chains. CMV serostatus was the only immune exposure information available for the cohort. Across donors, most TCR sequences were observed very rarely, whereas some public TCRs were present in many individuals. Assigning TCR associations to individual alleles was difficult when HLA alleles, especially DR and DQ, strongly co-occurred. The classifier was reported to diagnose cytomegalovirus status with high specificity and sensitivity in both the original cohort and the validation cohort. A later genetic analysis associated a missense DCLRE1C variant with V-gene and J-gene trimming of TCR beta chains, and an independent cohort replicated the association. The authors suggested that the approach could potentially be generalized to other disease states and immunological phenotypes. An earlier analysis of 587 of the donors showed that most TCR beta V segments appeared in productive rearrangements either about 90% or about 30% of the time, which broadly matched IMGT annotations. The cohort was sequenced for TCR beta chains only, and without alpha or paired-chain data the features that could be detected were limited. The presence/absence analyses assumed that sequencing depth was roughly uniform across donors, and that assumption may not be true. Because counts were too low, roughly 18 rarely observed V segments, including chromosome 9 orphons, were left out of the earlier analysis of 500 to 750 of the donors. A later analysis found that most CMV-associated TCR beta chains appeared HLA-restricted, with HLA associations seemingly driven largely by CMV exposure. The 87-base-pair reads could not distinguish some IMGT-functional V segments, including TRBV6-2 and TRBV6-3, so those segments were excluded. According to a later analysis, TCR association rates differed among HLA loci, with DRB1 alleles showing the most associated TCRs and HLA-C alleles showing the fewest.

The CDR3 has 15 amino acids, counting the end cysteine and phenylalanine. Just the 45-base CDR3 DNA is kept, in frame starting at base 1. In the germline V gene, CDR1 corresponds to MNHNS and CDR2 to SASEGT. The germline V end is reduced by 5 bases and the J end by 7 bases; junction bases left unmatched: 9. The cohort comprised more than 550 healthy bone marrow donors. Cohort members were all nominally healthy when sampled, although unrecorded immune exposures were likely present. The donor tested CMV seropositive, placing the donor among the 289 seropositive members of the cohort. A peripheral blood sample was provided by each donor, and peripheral blood mononuclear cells were used for TCR beta sequencing. The Qiagen DNeasy Blood Extraction Kit was used to extract genomic DNA from the blood cell samples. The receptor library was made with the immunoSEQ multiplex PCR assay. The multiplex PCR relied on a mix of 60 forward primers for TCR Vbeta segments and 13 reverse primers for TCR Jbeta segments. The CDR3 region of rearranged TCR beta genes was amplified from genomic DNA with a multiplex PCR assay. The amplified TCR beta libraries were sequenced on the Illumina HiSeq System as 87-base-pair reads. On the authors' methods: A later analysis counted approximately 74 million unique TCR beta chains across the 550 to 800 repertoires, and roughly 10 million of these chains were shared by at least two donors. Raw reads were error-corrected and collapsed into unique sequences by a nearest-neighbor algorithm in which closely related sequences were merged to remove PCR and sequencing errors. V, D and J gene segments were assigned by aligning CDR3 sequences to IMGT reference sequences. For a sequence to be retained, at least a six-nucleotide match to both a V gene segment and a J gene segment was required. A rearrangement counted as productive if the CDR3 had no stop codons and remained in frame with V and J, and every other rearrangement counted as non-productive. CDR3 was defined according to IMGT convention as the region running from the second conserved V-encoded cysteine to the conserved J-encoded phenylalanine. Sequences without an unambiguous match to a single V gene segment were excluded from the earlier analysis of about 640 of the donors. In an earlier analysis of a few hundred of the donors, V segments were called functional above 56.7% productive rearrangements and were called segregating when the between-donor standard deviation exceeded 5%. A statistical classification framework was developed to diagnose cytomegalovirus status using the catalog of TCR beta chain sequences. In a later analysis, TCR nucleotide sequences were compared against IMGT/GENE-DB human TR gene sequences so that V and J genes could be assigned. Using the TCRdist pipeline, a later analysis assigned CDR3 sequences along with most-parsimonious VDJ recombination scenarios. A later analysis defined each TCR beta chain by its CDR3 amino acid sequence plus V-gene family, and excluded reads lacking a unique V-gene family. A later analysis removed 500 to 650 highly shared, low-generation-probability nucleotide sequences to deal with suspected cross-contamination and a sequencing artifact. In a later analysis, a clonal expansion index for each public chain was calculated from normalized within-repertoire ranks of inferred template counts. In a later analysis, generation probabilities were computed with a VDJ recombination model fitted to out-of-frame rearrangements, and the resulting probabilities were checked against IGoR. Hypergeometric tests were used in a later analysis to score TCR-TCR, TCR-HLA and TCR-CMV co-occurrence, with a repertoire-size bias correction applied to the TCR pairs. A later analysis estimated false discovery rates by permuting HLA or CMV assignments 20 times. In a later analysis, co-occurring TCRs were grouped with DBSCAN, and TCRdist sequence similarity was added when clustering was performed within HLA-allele-positive subsets. Repertoires with fewer than 30,000 or more than 120,000 public chains, plus five repertoires with anomalous nucleotide sharing, were excluded from co-occurrence clustering. TCRdb took over this immuneACCESS table, retaining in-frame rearrangements with V and J assigned. Such tables are incomplete; in checked studies, under half of the missing clones stem from an unresolved V gene, and the remainder is unexplained. V, J and clone size are those of that table, while D and trimming were read from the DNA. Counted in this sample were around 150,000 clones; approximately 78% of them appeared once. Clones ranked in the top ten supply around 0.97% of the sample.

Remarks on this clone: Its binding antigen is unknown. No base-level quality is on record; no much larger clone is a single base apart.

Source material: PBMCs. The V gene is TRBV6-1 and the J gene is TRBJ2-1; 9 central nucleotides agree with TRBD1. This sequence was found in a girl aged 2-10 years in good health and CMV-seropositive. The CDR3 in this case is CASSNRGPYRNEQFF. The bases are TGTGCCAGCAGTAACAGGGGGCCTTATAGAAATGAGCAGTTCTTC.